These 20 T cell receptor beta chains came from one sample sequenced in a study of patients and donors after allogeneic stem cell transplantation. Each CDR3 protein is one row after TCRdb ran MiXCR on the RT-PCR reads. Here the sample spans approximately 150,000 distinct CDR3 sequences, 30% to 45% being singletons. Input material: blood, either unsorted or a sorted T cell fraction (not recorded which). These receptors came from a human donor who was either an allogeneic HSCT recipient or a stem cell or donor lymphocyte infusion donor (not recorded which). It is not recorded whose cells these are; they may come from a transplant donor.

The gene calls are TRBV29-1 and TRBJ2-3; D unclear. Germline V lookup: CDR1 SQVTM, CDR2 ANQGSEA. CDR3 length: 14 residues. The ends were cut back, 0 bases at V and 1 base at J, with 8 bases in the middle. Here the CDR3 reads CSVEDRTGTDTQYF. DNA of the CDR3: TGCAGCGTTGAAGATCGTACAGGCACAGATACGCAGTATTTT.

In its sample, this clonotype was seen a few times. Written as DNA, the CDR3 is TGTGCCAGCAGTGACCTCAGCCCTAACTATGGCTACACCTTC. Its protein is CASSDLSPNYGYTF. The chain combines TRBV6-1 with TRBJ1-2; no definite D call. Per the germline V gene, CDR1 is MNHNS and CDR2 is SASEGT. This CDR3 has 14 amino acids. V lost 3 bases and J 0 bases, leaving 8 bases between the germline ends.

This clonotype was seen more than once but under ten times. The chain's CDR3 is CASSLALPGEKLFF. CDR3 in DNA: TGTGCCAGCAGCTTAGCTCTTCCGGGAGAAAAACTGTTTTTT. V gene TRBV11-2 combines with J gene TRBJ1-4; D is undetermined. From germline, CDR1 is SGHAT and CDR2 FQNNGV. The ends were cut back, 1 base at V and 8 bases at J, with 11 bases in the middle. CDR3 size: 14 residues.

The chain links TRBV5-6 to TRBJ1-1, with 7 bases fitting TRBD1. Germline CDR1 reads SGHDT; CDR2 reads YYEEEE. The CDR3 spans 14 residues. J gave up 0 bases and V 4 bases, and 3 bases lay outside the gene matches. In DNA, the CDR3 is TGTGCCAGCAGCGCCGACAGGGTGAACACTGAAGCTTTCTTT. This translates into CASSADRVNTEAFF.

This clonotype was counted between two and nine times. The chain is built from TRBV7-2 and TRBJ1-5, with 7 bases that match TRBD1. V lost 4 bases, J lost 0 bases, and 6 bases stayed unmatched. CDR3 size: 16 residues. Per the germline V gene, CDR1 is SGHTA and CDR2 is FQGNSA. CDR3 sequence: CASSSGQAYSNQPQHF. CDR3 bases: TGTGCCAGCAGCTCAGGACAGGCCTATAGCAATCAGCCCCAGCATTTT.

This rearrangement joins TRBV5-6 to TRBJ2-3; 9 nucleotides agree with TRBD1. This CDR3 has 14 amino acids. J lost 1 base, V lost 3 bases, and 0 bases had no gene match. Germline CDR1 and CDR2: SGHDT and YYEEEE. The DNA of the CDR3 is TGTGCCAGCAGCTGGGACAGGGGCACAGATACGCAGTATTTT. This encodes CASSWDRGTDTQYF.

The chain recombines TRBV10-3 with TRBJ1-1, with unresolved D. Germline assignment: CDR1 ENHRY and CDR2 SYGVKD. Trimming took off 8 bases at V and 4 bases at J, with 14 bases between the two ends. The CDR3 runs 13 residues. The CDR3, as DNA: TGTGCCATCCGCCTCCCGGGAACCACTGAAGCTTTCTTT. Amino acid sequence: CAIRLPGTTEAFF.

This clonotype was counted a few times. The gene calls are TRBV18 and TRBJ1-6; D not resolved. Germline V gene sequence: CDR1 KGHSH, CDR2 LQKENI. The V and J ends lost 0 bases and 9 bases respectively, with 12 bases between them. The CDR3 length is 15 residues. CDR3 sequence reads: CASSPPIGEASPLHF. The CDR3 DNA reads as TGTGCCAGCTCACCACCGATCGGTGAGGCTTCACCCCTCCACTTT.

The table lists this clonotype with a few counts. The chain employs TRBV20-1 and TRBJ1-1; D is perhaps TRBD1 (6 bases). This CDR3 region has 15 residues. The V gene's germline CDR1 is DFQATT and CDR2 SNEGSKA (reference sequence). Trimming left V 4 bases short and J 1 base short, with 16 bases between. The CDR3: CSATGRLRGNTEAFF. CDR3 bases: TGCAGTGCTACCGGCCGCCTCAGGGGGAACACTGAAGCTTTCTTT.

This clonotype occurred a few times. The chain carries TRBV12-3 or TRBV12-4 and TRBJ1-5; D gene unclear. The CDR3 length is 14 residues. Trimming pared 7 bases from V and 0 bases from J, leaving 10 bases between. The CDR3 loop reads CASILGISNQPQHF. The CDR3 DNA reads TGTGCCAGCATCCTCGGGATTAGCAATCAGCCCCAGCATTTT.

The genes are TRBV5-1 and TRBJ1-2; D uncertain. The CDR3 covers 14 residues. In germline, CDR1 is SGHRS, CDR2 YFSETQ. Trimming took off 2 bases at V and 8 bases at J, with 16 bases between the two ends. The DNA of the CDR3 is TGCGCCAGCAGCTTCGGATCGAACCATGGGGGCTACACCTTC. Protein product: CASSFGSNHGGYTF.

In this sample, this clonotype turned up a few times. The chain couples TRBV6-1 to TRBJ1-5, with D unclear. CDR3 size: 15 residues. V lost 1 base, J lost 5 bases, and 12 bases lay in between. From germline, CDR1 is MNHNS and CDR2 SASEGT. The CDR3 here is CASSEVVGGDQPQHF. For the CDR3, the DNA is TGTGCCAGCAGTGAAGTTGTTGGCGGAGATCAGCCCCAGCATTTT.

This clonotype was recorded a few times. The chain links TRBV2 to TRBJ2-7, with D possibly called TRBD1 or TRBD2 (5 bases each). V was shortened by 1 base and J by 0 bases, with 7 bases between the two germline ends. Germline-derived CDR1 and CDR2 are SNHLY and FYNNEI. This CDR3 comprises 14 residues. The chain's CDR3 is CASSEGGISYEQYF. CDR3 DNA: TGTGCCAGCAGTGAAGGGGGGATCTCCTACGAGCAGTACTTC.

This chain connects TRBV9 to TRBJ2-1; 11 nucleotides align to TRBD2. Germline CDR1 is SGDLS and CDR2 is YYNGEE. The length of the CDR3 is 16 residues. The V segment lost 4 bases and the J segment 7 bases; nucleotides outside the gene matches: 10. In DNA, the CDR3 is TGTGCCAGCAGCCCTACTAGCGGGGGTCCCGTTAATGAGCAGTTCTTC. This gives the protein CASSPTSGGPVNEQFF.

The CDR3 reads CASSLIRITGELFF. The CDR3 DNA sequence: TGTGCCAGCAGCTTAATCAGAATCACCGGGGAGCTGTTTTTT. The V and J genes are TRBV7-2 and TRBJ2-2; D uncertain. The CDR3 covers 14 residues. The V gene lost 2 bases and the J gene lost 4 bases, with 8 bases spanning the gap. In germline, CDR1 is SGHTA, CDR2 FQGNSA.

This clonotype was counted once. The V call is TRBV12-3 or TRBV12-4, the J call TRBJ2-7; TRBD1 might be the D (6 bases). This CDR3 is built from 12 residues. V was trimmed by 5 bases and J by 6 bases, leaving 11 bases between them. The CDR3 protein is CASSPQGSEQYF. CDR3 nucleotide sequence: TGTGCCAGCAGTCCACAGGGAAGCGAGCAGTACTTC.

In its sample, this clonotype was seen many times. The J gene is TRBJ1-5, the V gene TRBV9; possible D gene TRBD1, 5 bases. This CDR3 is 14 amino acids long. The ends were cut back, 0 bases at V and 6 bases at J, with 10 bases in the middle. CDR1 is SGDLS, CDR2 YYNGEE, per germline. Written as DNA, the CDR3 is TGTGCCAGCAGCGTAGAAGGGGCGGGTCAGCCCCAGCATTTT. Translating it yields CASSVEGAGQPQHF.

As concerns this clonotype: Sequence at one end of the junction differs from germline and may be a read error. The genes are TRBV7-7 and TRBJ2-2, with 12 bases lining up with TRBD1. The CDR3 is 17 amino acids. Germline CDR1 is SSHAT and CDR2 is FNYEAQ (reference sequence). Written as DNA, the CDR3 is TGTGCTAGCAGCTTAGCTCCGGGACAGGGGGCTGGCGGGGAGCTGTTTTTT. Translation: CASSLAPGQGAGGELFF.

Only a few counts were recorded for this clonotype. The chain couples TRBV20-1 to TRBJ1-6; the match to TRBD1 covers 10 bases. Germline values: CDR1 DFQATT, CDR2 SNEGSKA (reference sequence). The CDR3 has 15 residues. Germline trimming cut 0 bases from V and 8 bases from J; bases unmatched to any gene: 4. The CDR3 loop is CSARDGQGGHSPLHF. The CDR3 DNA follows: TGCAGTGCTAGAGACGGACAGGGGGGACATTCACCCCTCCACTTT.

This clonotype showed up just a few times. CDR3 DNA: TGCAGTGCTAGGGTCCTCTACGAGCAGTACTTC. This gives the protein CSARVLYEQYF. The chain couples TRBV20-1 to TRBJ2-7; no reliable D call. With 3 bases removed from V and 3 bases from J, the gap between germline ends came to 6 bases. Germline CDR1 and CDR2: DFQATT and SNEGSKA (reference sequence). This CDR3 has 11 amino acids.